This TCR beta chain came from a study of CD8 T cells in Susac syndrome. Study-level information: At blood draw, Susac syndrome patients were therapy-naive, on corticosteroids, or on intravenous immunoglobulin alone.

The length of the CDR3 is 13 residues. V lost 7 bases to trimming and J lost 0 bases, with 4 bases between them. CDR1 MNHEY and CDR2 SMNVEV come from the germline V gene (reference sequence). Random hexamers primed reverse transcription of about 0.45 to 1 ug RNA. The authors amplified TCR beta CDR3 across 54 Vbeta and 13 Jbeta using immunoSEQ multiplex PCR. TCRdb reprocessed the immunoSEQ multiplex PCR reads via MiXCR and lists one record per CDR3 protein. The repertoire holds roughly 190,000 distinct CDR3 sequences, with 90% to 95% as singletons. This receptor was taken from a human donor with Susac syndrome. The chain couples TRBV27 to TRBJ2-6; D not certain. The sample consisted of CD4+ T cells from PBMCs. The CDR3 nucleotides read TGTGCCAGCACCTCCTCTGGGGCCAACGTCCTGACTTTC. Its translation is CASTSSGANVLTF.